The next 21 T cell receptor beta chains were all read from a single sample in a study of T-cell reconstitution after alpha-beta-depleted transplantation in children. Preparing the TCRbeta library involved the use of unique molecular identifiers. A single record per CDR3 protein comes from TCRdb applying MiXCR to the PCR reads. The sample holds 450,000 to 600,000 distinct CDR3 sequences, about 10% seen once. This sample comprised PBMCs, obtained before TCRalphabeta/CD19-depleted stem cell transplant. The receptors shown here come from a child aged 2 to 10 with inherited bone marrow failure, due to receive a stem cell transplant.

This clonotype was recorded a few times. CDR3: CASSKTGTRFGYNEQFF. DNA of the CDR3: TGTGCCAGCAGTAAAACCGGGACTAGATTTGGCTACAATGAGCAGTTCTTC. The gene calls are TRBV12-3 or TRBV12-4 and TRBJ2-1, with 8 positions matching TRBD2. V gave up 5 bases and J gave up 3 bases; unmatched junction bases: 12. The CDR3 runs 17 residues.

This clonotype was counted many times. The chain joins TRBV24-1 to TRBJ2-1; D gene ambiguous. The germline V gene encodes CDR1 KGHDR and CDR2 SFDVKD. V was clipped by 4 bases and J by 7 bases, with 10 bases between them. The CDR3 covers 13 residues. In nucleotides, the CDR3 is TGTGCCACCAGTGAGCGAGCCGGGAATGAGCAGTTCTTC. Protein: CATSERAGNEQFF.

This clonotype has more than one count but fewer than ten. Written as DNA, the CDR3 is TGCAGTGCCTTAGCGGGAGTCCCCGGTTTTGGTGAGCAGTTCTTC. It translates to CSALAGVPGFGEQFF. This sequence joins TRBV20-1 and TRBJ2-1, with 9 nucleotides matching TRBD2. V gave up 6 bases and J gave up 9 bases; unmatched junction bases: 15. CDR1 is DFQATT, CDR2 SNEGSKA, per germline (reference sequence). The CDR3 extends over 15 amino acids.

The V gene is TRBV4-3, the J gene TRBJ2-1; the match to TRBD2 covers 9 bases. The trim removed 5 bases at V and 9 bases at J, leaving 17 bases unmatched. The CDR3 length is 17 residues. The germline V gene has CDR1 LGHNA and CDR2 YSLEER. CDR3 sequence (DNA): TGCGCCAGCAGCGGGCAGCCCGGACTAGCGTTGGGAGGTGAGCAGTTCTTC. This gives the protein CASSGQPGLALGGEQFF.

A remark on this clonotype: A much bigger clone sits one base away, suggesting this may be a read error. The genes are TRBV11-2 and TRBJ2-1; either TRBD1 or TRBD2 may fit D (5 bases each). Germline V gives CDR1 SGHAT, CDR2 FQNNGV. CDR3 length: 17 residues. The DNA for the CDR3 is TGTGCCAGCACCTTAGGGGTAGGAGGTGTTCCCTACAATGAGCAGTTCTTC. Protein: CASTLGVGGVPYNEQFF.

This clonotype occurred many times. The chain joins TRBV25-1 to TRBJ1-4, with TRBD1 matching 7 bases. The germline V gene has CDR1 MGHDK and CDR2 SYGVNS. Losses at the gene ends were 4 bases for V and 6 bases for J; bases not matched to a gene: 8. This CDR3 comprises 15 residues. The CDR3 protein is CASSAPQGIYEKLFF. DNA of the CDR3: TGTGCCAGCAGTGCCCCACAGGGGATTTATGAAAAACTGTTTTTT.

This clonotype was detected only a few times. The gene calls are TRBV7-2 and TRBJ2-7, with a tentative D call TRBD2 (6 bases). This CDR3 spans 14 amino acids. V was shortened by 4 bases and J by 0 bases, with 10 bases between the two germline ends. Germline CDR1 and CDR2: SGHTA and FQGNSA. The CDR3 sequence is CASSSPGVSYEQYF. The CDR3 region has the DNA TGTGCCAGCAGCTCCCCGGGAGTCTCCTACGAGCAGTACTTC. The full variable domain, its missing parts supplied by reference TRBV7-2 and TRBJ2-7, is GAGVSQSPSNKVTEKGKDVELRCDPISGHTALYWYRQSLGQGLEFLIYFQGNSAPDKSGLPSDRFSAERTGGSVSTLTIQRTQQEDSAVYLCASSSPGVSYEQYFGPGTRLTVT.

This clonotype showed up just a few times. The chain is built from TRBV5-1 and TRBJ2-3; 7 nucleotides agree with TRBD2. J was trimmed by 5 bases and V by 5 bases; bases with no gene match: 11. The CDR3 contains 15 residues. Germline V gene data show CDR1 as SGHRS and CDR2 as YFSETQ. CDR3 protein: CASRFFGGRGDTQYF. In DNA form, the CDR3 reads TGCGCCAGCAGGTTTTTCGGCGGGAGAGGAGATACGCAGTATTTT.

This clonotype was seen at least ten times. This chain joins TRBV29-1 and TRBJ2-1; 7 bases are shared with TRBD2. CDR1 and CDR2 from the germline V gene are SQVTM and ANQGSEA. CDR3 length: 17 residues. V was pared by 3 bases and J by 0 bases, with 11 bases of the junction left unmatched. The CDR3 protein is CSVDSSGLLTSYNEQFF. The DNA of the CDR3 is TGCAGCGTTGATTCTAGCGGATTATTGACCTCCTACAATGAGCAGTTCTTC.

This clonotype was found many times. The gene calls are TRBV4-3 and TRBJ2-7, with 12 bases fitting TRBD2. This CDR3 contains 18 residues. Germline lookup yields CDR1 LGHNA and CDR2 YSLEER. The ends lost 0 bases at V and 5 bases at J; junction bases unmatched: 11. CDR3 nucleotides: TGCGCCAGCAGCCAAGAGGGGACCCTAGCGGGAGGGCCCCACGAGCAGTACTTC. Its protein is CASSQEGTLAGGPHEQYF.

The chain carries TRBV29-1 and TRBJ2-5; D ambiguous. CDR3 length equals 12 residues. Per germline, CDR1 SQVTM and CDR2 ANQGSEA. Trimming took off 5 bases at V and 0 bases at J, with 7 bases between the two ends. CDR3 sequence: CSVLPNQETQYF. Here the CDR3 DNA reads TGCAGCGTTTTACCGAACCAAGAGACCCAGTACTTC.

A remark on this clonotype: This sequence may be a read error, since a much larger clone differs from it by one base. CDR3 DNA: TGTGCCAGCAGTTATCGTCTTTCGACAGGGGACAATGAGCAGTTCTTC. It specifies CASSYRLSTGDNEQFF. The V gene is TRBV27, the J gene TRBJ2-1, with TRBD1 identical over 8 bases. J lost 5 bases, V lost 4 bases, and 10 bases had no gene match. Germline values: CDR1 MNHEY, CDR2 SMNVEV (reference sequence). This CDR3 has 16 amino acids.

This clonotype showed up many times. The CDR3 nucleotides are TGTGCCACCAGGGACAGGGGGCGGACCGGGGAGCTGTTTTTT. This gives the protein CATRDRGRTGELFF. This chain links TRBV10-3 with TRBJ2-2; the match to TRBD1 covers 12 bases. Germline lookup yields CDR1 ENHRY and CDR2 SYGVKD. V was clipped by 10 bases and J by 5 bases; unmatched bases: 5. The length of the CDR3 is 14 residues.

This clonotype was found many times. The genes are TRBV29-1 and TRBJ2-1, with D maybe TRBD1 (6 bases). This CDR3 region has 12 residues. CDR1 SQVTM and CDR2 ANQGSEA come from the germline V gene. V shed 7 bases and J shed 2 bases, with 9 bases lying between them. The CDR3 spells CSADRAYNEQFF. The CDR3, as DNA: TGCAGCGCGGACAGAGCCTACAATGAGCAGTTCTTC.

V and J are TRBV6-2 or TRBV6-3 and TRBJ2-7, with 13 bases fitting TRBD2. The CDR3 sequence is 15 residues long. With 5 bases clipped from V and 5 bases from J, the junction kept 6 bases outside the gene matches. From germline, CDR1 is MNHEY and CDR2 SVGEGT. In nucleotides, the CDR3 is TGTGCCAGCAGTGGACTAGCGGGAGCAAGCCACGAGCAGTACTTC. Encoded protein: CASSGLAGASHEQYF.

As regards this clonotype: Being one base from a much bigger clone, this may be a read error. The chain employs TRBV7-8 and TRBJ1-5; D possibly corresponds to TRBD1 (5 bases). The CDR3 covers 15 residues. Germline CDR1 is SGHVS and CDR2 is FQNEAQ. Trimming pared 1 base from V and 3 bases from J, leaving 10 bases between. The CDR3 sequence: CASSLGGLPNQPQHF. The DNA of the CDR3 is TGTGCCAGCAGCTTAGGGGGACTCCCCAATCAGCCCCAGCATTTT.

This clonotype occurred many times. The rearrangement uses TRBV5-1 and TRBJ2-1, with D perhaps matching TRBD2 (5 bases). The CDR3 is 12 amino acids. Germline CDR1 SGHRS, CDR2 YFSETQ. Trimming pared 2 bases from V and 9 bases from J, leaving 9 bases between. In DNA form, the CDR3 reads TGCGCCAGCAGCTTCGGGGTTGGTGAGCAGTTCTTC. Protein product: CASSFGVGEQFF.

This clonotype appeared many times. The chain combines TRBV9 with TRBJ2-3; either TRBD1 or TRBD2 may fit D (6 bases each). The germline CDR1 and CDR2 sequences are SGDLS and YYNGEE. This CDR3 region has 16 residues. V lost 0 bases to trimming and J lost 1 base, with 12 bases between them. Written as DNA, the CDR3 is TGTGCCAGCAGCGTAGATCCCGGGGGCCGCACAGATACGCAGTATTTT. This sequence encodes CASSVDPGGRTDTQYF.

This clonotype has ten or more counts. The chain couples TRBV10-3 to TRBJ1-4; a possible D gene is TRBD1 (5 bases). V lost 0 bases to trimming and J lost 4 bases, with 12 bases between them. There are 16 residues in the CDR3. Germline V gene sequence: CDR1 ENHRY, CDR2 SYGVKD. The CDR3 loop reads CAISESLNRNNEKLFF. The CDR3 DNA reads TGTGCCATCAGTGAGTCCTTGAACAGGAATAATGAAAAACTGTTTTTT.

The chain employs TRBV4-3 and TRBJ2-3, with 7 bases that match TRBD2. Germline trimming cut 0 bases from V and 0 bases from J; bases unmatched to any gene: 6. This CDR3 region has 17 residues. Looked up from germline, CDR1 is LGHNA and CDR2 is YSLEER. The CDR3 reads CASSQDRDYVSTDTQYF. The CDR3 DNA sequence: TGCGCCAGCAGCCAAGATAGGGACTATGTTAGCACAGATACGCAGTATTTT.

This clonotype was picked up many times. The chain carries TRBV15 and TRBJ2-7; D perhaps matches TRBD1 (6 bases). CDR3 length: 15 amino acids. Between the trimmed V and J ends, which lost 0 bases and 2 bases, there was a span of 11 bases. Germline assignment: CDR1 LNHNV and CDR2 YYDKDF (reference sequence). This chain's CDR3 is CATSRELGGPYEQYF. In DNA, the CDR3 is TGTGCCACCAGCAGAGAGTTAGGGGGTCCCTACGAGCAGTACTTC.